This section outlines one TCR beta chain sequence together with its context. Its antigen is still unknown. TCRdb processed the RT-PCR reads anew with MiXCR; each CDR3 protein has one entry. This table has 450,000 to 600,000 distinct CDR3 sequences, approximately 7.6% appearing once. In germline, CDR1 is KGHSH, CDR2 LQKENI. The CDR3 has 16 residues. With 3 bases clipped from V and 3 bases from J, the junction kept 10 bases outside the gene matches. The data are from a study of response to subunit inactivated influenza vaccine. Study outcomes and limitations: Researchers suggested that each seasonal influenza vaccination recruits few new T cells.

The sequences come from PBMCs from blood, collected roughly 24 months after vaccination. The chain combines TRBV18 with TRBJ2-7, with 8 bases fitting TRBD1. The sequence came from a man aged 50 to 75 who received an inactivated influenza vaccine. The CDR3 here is CASSPWTGRLNYEQYF. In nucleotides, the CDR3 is TGTGCCAGCTCACCCTGGACAGGGCGTTTAAACTACGAGCAGTACTTC.